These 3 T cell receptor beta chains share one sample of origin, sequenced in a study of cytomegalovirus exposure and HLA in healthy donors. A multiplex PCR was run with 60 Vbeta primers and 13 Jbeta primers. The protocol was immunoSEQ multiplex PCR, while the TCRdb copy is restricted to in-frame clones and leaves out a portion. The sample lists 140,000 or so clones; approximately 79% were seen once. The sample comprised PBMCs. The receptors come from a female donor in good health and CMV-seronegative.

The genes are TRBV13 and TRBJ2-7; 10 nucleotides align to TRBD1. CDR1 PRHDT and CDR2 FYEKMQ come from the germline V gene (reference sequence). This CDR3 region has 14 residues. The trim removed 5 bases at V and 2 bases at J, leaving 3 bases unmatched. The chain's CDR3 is CASSPGTGAYEQYF. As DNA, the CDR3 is TGTGCCAGCAGCCCCGGGACAGGGGCCTACGAGCAGTACTTC.

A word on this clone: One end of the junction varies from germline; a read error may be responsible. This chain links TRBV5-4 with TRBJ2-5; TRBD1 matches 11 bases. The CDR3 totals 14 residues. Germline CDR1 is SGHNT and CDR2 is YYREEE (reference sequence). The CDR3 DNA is TGTGCCAGCGGCTTGGCGGGGACAGGGGGGACCCAGTACTTC. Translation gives CASGLAGTGGTQYF. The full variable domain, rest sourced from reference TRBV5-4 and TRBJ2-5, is ETGVTQSPTHLIKTRGQQVTLRCSSQSGHNTVSWYQQALGQGPQFIFQYYREEENGRGNFPPRFSGLQFPNYSSELNVNALELDDSALYLCASGLAGTGGTQYFGPGTRLLVL.

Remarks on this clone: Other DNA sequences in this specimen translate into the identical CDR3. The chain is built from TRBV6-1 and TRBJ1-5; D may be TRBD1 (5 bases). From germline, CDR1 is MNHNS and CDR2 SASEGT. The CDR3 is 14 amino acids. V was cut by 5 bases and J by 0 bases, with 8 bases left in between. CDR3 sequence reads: CASSQGYSNQPQHF. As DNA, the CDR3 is TGTGCCAGCAGTCAGGGCTATAGCAATCAGCCCCAGCATTTT.